This TCR beta chain was sequenced for a study of T cells in Graves' hyperthyroidism and ophthalmopathy. Diagnosis of hyperthyroidism was new in patients aged 18 to 65, and its duration was under 2 months. Lactation, pregnancy, other autoimmune disease or uncontrolled infection excluded patients. Amplification yielded TCR beta CDR3 regions, with RNA transcripts as the source. During a first-round RT-PCR of the TCR CDR3, the HTBI primer set was used. TCRdb re-called the multiplex PCR reads through MiXCR, storing one row per CDR3 protein. The sample contains 600,000 to 850,000 distinct CDR3 sequences, 18% of which appear only once. The study's findings and limits: A model of 13 V-J features distinguished ophthalmopathy from stable hyperthyroidism. Within blood appeared most thyroid clonotypes that had expanded above 0.001.

Remarks on this clonotype: The antigen remains undetermined.

This CDR3 is 15 amino acids long. The ends were cut back, 2 bases at V and 6 bases at J, with 16 bases in the middle. Germline CDR1 and CDR2: SNHLY and FYNNEI. The sequenced sample was blood. This TCR was sampled from a woman in her fifties or sixties with Graves' hyperthyroidism that later progressed to Graves' ophthalmopathy. The chain recombines TRBV2 with TRBJ1-1, with D tentatively TRBD1 (6 bases). The CDR3: CASSELGGGSPEAFF. The CDR3 DNA reads TGTGCCAGCAGTGAATTGGGAGGGGGTTCGCCTGAAGCTTTCTTT.